The 23 T cell receptor beta chains reported below all come from one sample, sequenced in a study of cytomegalovirus exposure and HLA in healthy donors. The table came from immunoSEQ multiplex PCR; TCRdb's copy has only in-frame clones and leaves some out. The top ten clones hold more than 1.5% of a sample with roughly 56,000 clones, 93% of them seen once. The material sequenced was PBMCs. The source of these receptors is a woman aged 18-30 years in good health and CMV-seropositive.

The chain employs TRBV4-3 and TRBJ2-1; 8 bases are a match to TRBD1. Germline V gene sequence: CDR1 LGHNA, CDR2 YSLEER. The J segment lost 7 bases and the V segment lost 3 bases, leaving 5 bases of the junction unmatched. The length of the CDR3 is 14 residues. CDR3 residues: CASSQMDRANEQFF. In DNA, the CDR3 is TGCGCCAGCAGCCAGATGGACAGGGCGAATGAGCAGTTCTTC.

This clone appeared a few times. The chain uses TRBV7-2 and TRBJ2-5; TRBD2 is a possible D gene (6 bases). Trimming took off 5 bases at V and 4 bases at J, with 14 bases between the two ends. Germline V gene lookup returns CDR1 SGHTA and CDR2 FQGNSA. This CDR3 has 14 amino acids. The CDR3 protein is CASSVGTYLETQYF. CDR3 DNA sequence: TGTGCCAGCAGCGTCGGGACTTACCTAGAGACCCAGTACTTC.

The V call is TRBV18, the J call TRBJ2-3; D not certain. CDR3 length: 14 amino acids. Trimming left V 3 bases short and J 0 bases short, with 7 bases between. Germline V gives CDR1 KGHSH, CDR2 LQKENI. CDR3 amino acids: CASSPYFSTDTQYF. The CDR3 DNA reads as TGTGCCAGCTCACCCTATTTTAGCACAGATACGCAGTATTTT.

The rearrangement joins TRBV6-6 to TRBJ2-7; possibly TRBD1 for D (5 bases). Germline CDR1 is MNHNY and CDR2 is SVGAGI (reference sequence). Trimming removed 10 bases at V and 2 bases at J, with 12 bases between. This CDR3 is built from 12 residues. This CDR3 is CATARDPYEQYF. DNA of the CDR3: TGTGCCACCGCCAGGGATCCCTACGAGCAGTACTTC.

The rearrangement joins TRBV29-1 to TRBJ2-3; 9 bases align to TRBD1. The CDR3 sequence is 13 residues long. Germline lookup yields CDR1 SQVTM and CDR2 ANQGSEA. V dropped 6 bases and J dropped 5; count of bases not matched to a gene: 6. The CDR3 spells CSVDWTGVDTQYF. Written as DNA, the CDR3 is TGCAGCGTCGATTGGACAGGGGTAGATACGCAGTATTTT.

V and J are TRBV7-8 and TRBJ1-5; 9 bases match TRBD1. Germline trimming cut 2 bases from V and 3 bases from J; bases unmatched to any gene: 5. Germline CDR1 and CDR2: SGHVS and FQNEAQ. This CDR3 is built from 16 residues. CDR3 sequence (DNA): TGTGCCAGCAGCTTAAGTGGGACAGGGACCAATCAGCCCCAGCATTTT. Protein product: CASSLSGTGTNQPQHF.

The chain carries TRBV6-4 and TRBJ2-1; TRBD1 is a possible D gene (6 bases). Germline-derived CDR1 and CDR2 are MRHNA and SNTAGT. V lost 3 bases, J lost 0 bases, and 6 bases lay in between. The CDR3 loop spans 14 amino acids. The CDR3: CASSEDSSYNEQFF. The CDR3, as DNA: TGTGCCAGCAGTGAGGACAGCTCCTACAATGAGCAGTTCTTC.

This clone has only a few counts. This rearrangement joins TRBV19 to TRBJ1-2; no definite D call. Germline assignment: CDR1 LNHDA and CDR2 SQIVND (reference sequence). The CDR3 extends over 13 amino acids. V lost 10 bases to trimming and J lost 5 bases, with 17 bases between them. The CDR3 loop reads CATQNTVWYGYTF. CDR3 bases: TGTGCCACCCAGAACACCGTGTGGTATGGCTACACCTTC.

The CDR3 coding sequence is TGTGCCAGCAGCTTTAGCGGCTACGAGCAGTACTTC. It translates to CASSFSGYEQYF. The V and J genes are TRBV5-5 and TRBJ2-7, with D perhaps matching TRBD2 (6 bases). With 2 bases removed from V and 3 bases from J, the gap between germline ends came to 6 bases. Per the germline V gene, CDR1 is SGHKS and CDR2 is YYEKEE (reference sequence). The CDR3 loop spans 12 amino acids.

This clone was detected once. The V gene is TRBV25-1, the J gene TRBJ1-3; D is undetermined. With 3 bases removed from V and 2 bases from J, the gap between germline ends came to 8 bases. The CDR3 is 14 residues long. CDR1 is MGHDK and CDR2 is SYGVNS in the germline V gene. CDR3: CASSESGPGNTIYF. The CDR3 bases are TGTGCCAGCAGTGAGTCGGGTCCTGGAAACACCATATATTTT.

J is TRBJ2-1 and V is TRBV2; tentatively, D is TRBD2 (6 bases). The V end was cut by 6 bases, the J end by 13 bases, with 16 bases between. CDR1 and CDR2 (germline): SNHLY, FYNNEI. The CDR3 is 12 amino acids. The CDR3 sequence is CASRPSGSSQFF. The CDR3 DNA reads as TGTGCCAGCAGGCCCAGCGGGTCCAGCCAGTTCTTC. The full variable domain, its missing parts supplied by reference TRBV2 and TRBJ2-1, is EPEVTQTPSHQVTQMGQEVILRCVPISNHLYFYWYRQILGQKVEFLVSFYNNEISEKSEIFDDQFSVERPDGSNFTLKIRSTKLEDSAMYFCASRPSGSSQFFGPGTRLTVL.

This chain uses TRBV27 with TRBJ2-5; 8 bases align to TRBD2. Germline V gene sequence: CDR1 MNHEY, CDR2 SMNVEV (reference sequence). The CDR3 is made up of 15 amino acids. V was clipped by 5 bases and J by 4 bases; unmatched bases: 9. The CDR3, as DNA: TGTGCCAGCAGTCGTCACGGGGGGGCCGGAGAGACCCAGTACTTC. Translated, it gives CASSRHGGAGETQYF.

This chain links TRBV9 with TRBJ2-7; TRBD2 matches 9 bases. The germline V gene encodes CDR1 SGDLS and CDR2 YYNGEE. V gave up 3 bases and J gave up 6 bases; unmatched junction bases: 7. This CDR3 has 14 residues. The DNA for the CDR3 is TGTGCCAGCAGCGAAGCGGGGGGCCTCGGCGAGCAGTACTTC. Translated: CASSEAGGLGEQYF.

V is TRBV11-3 and J is TRBJ1-1; the match to TRBD1 covers 7 bases. The germline gives CDR1 SGHNT, CDR2 YENEEA. The length of the CDR3 is 12 residues. The V segment lost 3 bases and the J segment 7 bases; nucleotides outside the gene matches: 2. The CDR3: CASSFRTGEAFF. In DNA form, the CDR3 reads TGTGCCAGCAGCTTCCGGACAGGTGAAGCTTTCTTT. The whole variable domain, filled in from reference TRBV11-3 and TRBJ1-1, reads EAGVVQSPRYKIIEKKQPVAFWCNPISGHNTLYWYLQNLGQGPELLIRYENEEAVDDSQLPKDRFSAERLKGVDSTLKIQPAELGDSAVYLCASSFRTGEAFFGQGTRLTVV.

The genes are TRBV28 and TRBJ2-5, with D possibly matching TRBD1 (6 bases). The length of the CDR3 is 18 residues. CDR1 and CDR2 (germline): MDHEN, SYDVKM. Deletions cut 3 bases from V and 2 bases from J, with 22 bases between. CDR3 in amino acids: CASSLTGVIRGFQETQYF. In DNA form, the CDR3 reads TGTGCCAGCAGTTTGACAGGAGTAATCCGCGGGTTTCAAGAGACCCAGTACTTC.

This chain connects TRBV5-6 to TRBJ1-4, with TRBD1 matching over 7 bases. The germline gives CDR1 SGHDT, CDR2 YYEEEE. V gave up 4 bases and J gave up 9 bases; unmatched junction bases: 9. CDR3 length: 14 residues. The CDR3 region has the DNA TGTGCCAGCAGCACCGGGACAGACGCAAAAAAACTGTTTTTT. It specifies CASSTGTDAKKLFF.

This chain joins TRBV12-5 and TRBJ2-1, with 8 bases aligning to TRBD2. From germline, CDR1 is LGHNT and CDR2 FRNRAP. This CDR3 has 15 amino acids. V was clipped by 3 bases and J by 1 base; unmatched bases: 2. In DNA, the CDR3 is TGTGCTAGTGGTTTTCGGGGGGGGTCCTACAATGAGCAGTTCTTC. Translating gives CASGFRGGSYNEQFF.

The J gene is TRBJ1-1, the V gene TRBV7-9; tentative D call: TRBD1 (5 bases). V lost 10 bases, J lost 6 bases, and 12 bases lay in between. Per the germline V gene, CDR1 is SEHNR and CDR2 is FQNEAQ (reference sequence). This CDR3 contains 11 residues. CDR3 nucleotide sequence: TGTGCCACCCAGGGAGGCCCTGAAGCTTTCTTT. It encodes CATQGGPEAFF.

This chain's CDR3 is CASRSTGSTEAFF. CDR3 sequence (DNA): TGTGCCAGCAGGTCGACAGGGAGTACTGAAGCTTTCTTT. The chain has TRBV27 and TRBJ1-1; 7 nucleotides agree with TRBD1. Germline V gene data show CDR1 as MNHEY and CDR2 as SMNVEV (reference sequence). The CDR3 runs to 13 residues. V shed 6 bases and J 5 bases; nucleotides not matched to a gene: 6.

This chain joins TRBV6-4 and TRBJ2-3; 8 bases map to TRBD2. The CDR3 is 14 residues long. Germline CDR1 reads MRHNA; CDR2 reads SNTAGT. The V gene end was trimmed by 2 bases and the J gene end by 2 bases; junction bases not matched to a gene: 0. The CDR3 loop reads CASSDGLATDTQYF. The CDR3 region has the DNA TGTGCCAGCAGTGACGGACTAGCCACAGATACGCAGTATTTT.

This clone was detected only once. The chain employs TRBV13 and TRBJ1-1; D unclear. V was cut by 0 bases and J by 1 base, with 6 bases left in between. The CDR3 length is 14 residues. Germline V gene data show CDR1 as PRHDT and CDR2 as FYEKMQ (reference sequence). The CDR3 nucleotides are TGTGCCAGCAGCTTAGGTAGGAGGAACACTGAAGCTTTCTTT. Protein sequence: CASSLGRRNTEAFF.

The chain combines TRBV2 with TRBJ2-4, with a possible D match to TRBD1 (5 bases). The CDR3 has 14 residues. Germline values: CDR1 SNHLY, CDR2 FYNNEI. V lost 3 bases and J 6 bases, leaving 12 bases between the germline ends. Written as DNA, the CDR3 is TGTGCCAGCAGTGACAGGGTGGCCGTAAACATTCAGTACTTC. It specifies CASSDRVAVNIQYF.

This chain joins TRBV5-1 and TRBJ2-7; 8 nucleotides line up with TRBD1. This CDR3 spans 14 amino acids. Germline CDR1 and CDR2: SGHRS and YFSETQ. After removal of 4 bases from V and 3 bases from J, the junction contained 6 bases not matched to a gene. The CDR3 loop reads CASSPTGANYEQYF. CDR3 bases: TGCGCCAGCAGCCCGACAGGGGCGAACTACGAGCAGTACTTC. The whole variable domain, filled in from reference TRBV5-1 and TRBJ2-7, reads KAGVTQTPRYLIKTRGQQVTLSCSPISGHRSVSWYQQTPGQGLQFLFEYFSETQRNKGNFPGRFSGRQFSNSRSEMNVSTLELGDSALYLCASSPTGANYEQYFGPGTRLTVT.